The 21 T cell receptor beta chains reported below all come from one sample, sequenced in a study of identical twins. TCRdb recomputed calls from the 5' RACE reads with MiXCR, one row per CDR3 protein. Of 350,000 to 450,000 distinct CDR3 sequences listed, about 18% are singletons. The sample taken for sequencing was naive T cells sorted from blood. These TCRs come from a man aged 50 to 59 in good health.

This chain connects TRBV7-2 to TRBJ1-2; D gene uncertain. This CDR3 contains 13 residues. CDR1 and CDR2 from the germline V gene are SGHTA and FQGNSA. The V gene lost 3 bases and the J gene lost 8 bases, with 13 bases spanning the gap. The CDR3 nucleotides read TGTGCCAGCAGCTTGGACTGGGAGGAGGGCTACACCTTC. Translation: CASSLDWEEGYTF. The complete variable domain, with remaining parts taken from reference TRBV7-2 and TRBJ1-2, reads GAGVSQSPSNKVTEKGKDVELRCDPISGHTALYWYRQSLGQGLEFLIYFQGNSAPDKSGLPSDRFSAERTGGSVSTLTIQRTQQEDSAVYLCASSLDWEEGYTFGSGTRLTVV.

The chain recombines TRBV11-2 with TRBJ2-1; 15 bases agree with TRBD2. The length of the CDR3 is 14 residues. Germline V gene lookup returns CDR1 SGHAT and CDR2 FQNNGV. The V segment lost 6 bases and the J segment 8 bases; nucleotides outside the gene matches: 2. For the CDR3, the DNA is TGTGCCAGCAGTGGACTAGCGGGGGGGCATGAGCAGTTCTTC. It encodes CASSGLAGGHEQFF.

The chain has TRBV11-2 and TRBJ2-2; unclear D gene. Trimming pared 1 base from V and 0 bases from J, leaving 12 bases between. This CDR3 contains 17 residues. The germline V gene has CDR1 SGHAT and CDR2 FQNNGV. CDR3 DNA sequence: TGTGCCAGCAGCTTAGTCTTGGGCTGGACGAACACCGGGGAGCTGTTTTTT. Translating it yields CASSLVLGWTNTGELFF.

This clonotype has just a few counts. The chain combines TRBV7-6 with TRBJ2-3, with 10 nucleotides matching TRBD2. In germline, CDR1 is SGHVS, CDR2 FNYEAQ. Trimming took 1 base from V and 5 from J; bases not matched to a gene: 12. The CDR3 loop spans 18 amino acids. The CDR3 loop reads CASSLVPWSSGSQDTQYF. The CDR3 DNA is TGTGCCAGCAGCTTAGTTCCGTGGTCTAGCGGGAGTCAAGATACGCAGTATTTT.

V is TRBV11-2 and J is TRBJ2-5; D unresolved. The CDR3 is 14 amino acids. Trimming took 5 bases from V and 7 from J, leaving 17 bases between them. Germline CDR1 reads SGHAT; CDR2 reads FQNNGV. The CDR3 sequence: CASSPGPRMGTQYF. DNA of the CDR3: TGTGCCAGCAGCCCGGGCCCCCGAATGGGGACCCAGTACTTC. The entire variable domain, with the rest obtained from reference TRBV11-2 and TRBJ2-5, is as follows: EAGVAQSPRYKIIEKRQSVAFWCNPISGHATLYWYQQILGQGPKLLIQFQNNGVVDDSQLPKDRFSAERLKGVDSTLKIQPAKLEDSAVYLCASSPGPRMGTQYFGPGTRLLVL.

This clonotype was counted at least ten times. The chain recombines TRBV10-3 with TRBJ2-1, with D perhaps matching TRBD2 (6 bases). This CDR3 spans 13 amino acids. Per germline, CDR1 ENHRY and CDR2 SYGVKD. Trimming cost V 2 bases and J 9 bases, with 11 bases left between them. The CDR3 sequence is CAISEGGKGEQFF. CDR3 nucleotide sequence: TGTGCCATCAGTGAGGGGGGGAAGGGTGAGCAGTTCTTC.

A few counts support this clonotype. The chain uses TRBV20-1 and TRBJ1-4; D not resolved. The length of the CDR3 is 12 residues. The germline V and J ends were trimmed by 5 bases and 10 bases, with 14 bases remaining between them. The germline V gene encodes CDR1 DFQATT and CDR2 SNEGSKA (reference sequence). The CDR3 nucleotides read TGCAGTGCTCCACTCGCGGGTCTAAAACTGTTTTTT. Protein product: CSAPLAGLKLFF.

This clonotype has at least ten counts. CDR3 sequence (DNA): TGTGCCAGCAGCTTAGCTACAGTCCCTCGCTACACCTTC. The encoded protein is CASSLATVPRYTF. The rearrangement links TRBV7-9 to TRBJ1-2; D unclear. V was clipped by 0 bases and J by 9 bases, with 11 bases between them. Germline values: CDR1 SEHNR, CDR2 FQNEAQ (reference sequence). The CDR3 runs to 13 residues.

This clonotype was recorded many times. The junction differs from germline at one of its ends, possibly a read error. V usage is TRBV27 and J usage is TRBJ2-5; TRBD1 aligns across 7 bases. Germline values: CDR1 MNHEY, CDR2 SMNVEV (reference sequence). This CDR3 is built from 12 residues. The CDR3 DNA reads as TGTGCCAGCAGTTTAGGAGACAGGGTCTGGCACTTC. As protein: CASSLGDRVWHF.

J is TRBJ2-2 and V is TRBV5-1; D might be TRBD1 (6 bases). The V gene lost 4 bases and the J gene lost 1 base, with 11 bases spanning the gap. Germline lookup yields CDR1 SGHRS and CDR2 YFSETQ. CDR3 length equals 15 residues. The DNA for the CDR3 is TGCGCCAGCAGCCCTCGGGACATGAACACCGGGGAGCTGTTTTTT. This gives the protein CASSPRDMNTGELFF.

This clonotype was recorded a few times. The chain combines TRBV9 with TRBJ2-7, with 7 bases that match TRBD1. Germline CDR1 is SGDLS and CDR2 is YYNGEE. V shed 0 bases and J 0 bases; nucleotides not matched to a gene: 3. This CDR3 spans 15 amino acids. This chain's CDR3 is CASSVATGSSYEQYF. The CDR3 coding sequence is TGTGCCAGCAGCGTAGCGACAGGGAGCTCCTACGAGCAGTACTTC.

This clonotype was recorded many times. This chain connects TRBV6-1 to TRBJ2-2, with 15 bases fitting TRBD2. Germline V gene sequence: CDR1 MNHNS, CDR2 SASEGT. The CDR3 contains 16 residues. The V segment lost 6 bases and the J segment 7 bases; nucleotides outside the gene matches: 6. This CDR3 is CASRGLAGGPIGELFF. As DNA, the CDR3 is TGTGCCAGCAGAGGACTAGCGGGAGGGCCGATCGGGGAGCTGTTTTTT.

The table lists this clonotype with many counts. This CDR3 reads CASSDLGSSTDTQYF. The CDR3 nucleotides read TGTGCCAGCAGCGATCTAGGGTCAAGCACAGATACGCAGTATTTT. The genes are TRBV12-3 or TRBV12-4 and TRBJ2-3; D gene uncertain. Deletions cut 6 bases from V and 0 bases from J, with 13 bases between. The CDR3 contains 15 residues.

Ten or more counts support this clonotype. The gene calls are TRBV9 and TRBJ2-3; D is unclear. The CDR3 consists of 15 residues. Trimming removed 0 bases from V and 4 bases from J, with 12 bases in between. CDR1 and CDR2 from the germline V gene are SGDLS and YYNGEE. CDR3 residues: CASSVVWGSADTQYF. The CDR3 nucleotides are TGTGCCAGCAGCGTAGTTTGGGGAAGCGCAGATACGCAGTATTTT.

This clonotype has only a few counts. This chain uses TRBV12-3 or TRBV12-4 with TRBJ2-6; D is unclear. Trimming stripped 5 bases from V and 0 bases from J, with 8 bases between. CDR3 length: 15 residues. The DNA for the CDR3 is TGTGCCAGCAGTGCGCAAAGCTCTGGGGCCAACGTCCTGACTTTC. Its translation: CASSAQSSGANVLTF.

In this sample, this clonotype turned up many times. The chain couples TRBV20-1 to TRBJ2-3; D not resolved. This CDR3 has 12 residues. V shed 1 base and J shed 2 bases, with 4 bases lying between them. Germline loops: CDR1 DFQATT, CDR2 SNEGSKA (reference sequence). CDR3 coding DNA: TGCAGTGCTAGAGGGGACACAGATACGCAGTATTTT. Translating gives CSARGDTDTQYF.

This clonotype appeared many times. The chain is built from TRBV28 and TRBJ1-2; D gene uncertain. Trimming cost V 3 bases and J 1 base, with 3 bases left between them. Germline V gene sequence: CDR1 MDHEN, CDR2 SYDVKM. The CDR3 extends over 12 amino acids. CDR3: CASSFNNYGYTF. The CDR3 DNA reads as TGTGCCAGCAGTTTCAATAACTATGGCTACACCTTC.

This clonotype was recorded at least ten times. The rearrangement links TRBV21-1 to TRBJ2-3; TRBD1 is the table's D call, not checked against the DNA. TRBV21-1 is flagged as a pseudogene. The CDR3 runs 20 residues. CDR3 sequence: CASSKEVMIQPPGPTDTQYF. The CDR3, as DNA: TGTGCCAGCAGCAAAGAAGTGATGATCCAGCCACCGGGACCCACAGATACGCAGTATTTT.

This clonotype has a count of ten or more. V is TRBV6-5 and J is TRBJ2-1; tentatively, D is TRBD2 (5 bases). This CDR3 contains 14 residues. Trimming removed 1 base at V and 7 bases at J, with 11 bases between. CDR1 MNHEY and CDR2 SVGAGI come from the germline V gene. For the CDR3, the DNA is TGTGCCAGCAGTTACTATAGGTGGGAGAATGAGCAGTTCTTC. This encodes CASSYYRWENEQFF.

This clonotype has just a few counts. The chain has TRBV10-3 and TRBJ2-5; possibly TRBD1 or TRBD2 for D (5 bases each). The CDR3 extends over 14 amino acids. The V end was cut by 4 bases, the J end by 1 base, with 10 bases between. Germline CDR1 and CDR2: ENHRY and SYGVKD. The CDR3 reads CAISGLGTQETQYF. The CDR3 bases are TGTGCCATCAGTGGTCTGGGGACCCAAGAGACCCAGTACTTC.

A single count supports this clonotype. The CDR3 is CASSQDRVRFDTQYF. CDR3 in DNA: TGTGCCAGCAGCCAAGACCGGGTCCGTTTCGATACGCAGTATTTT. The chain employs TRBV4-2 and TRBJ2-3; no firm D call. V was trimmed by 0 bases and J by 6 bases, leaving 13 bases between them. The CDR3 covers 15 residues. In germline, CDR1 is LGHNA, CDR2 YNFKEQ.